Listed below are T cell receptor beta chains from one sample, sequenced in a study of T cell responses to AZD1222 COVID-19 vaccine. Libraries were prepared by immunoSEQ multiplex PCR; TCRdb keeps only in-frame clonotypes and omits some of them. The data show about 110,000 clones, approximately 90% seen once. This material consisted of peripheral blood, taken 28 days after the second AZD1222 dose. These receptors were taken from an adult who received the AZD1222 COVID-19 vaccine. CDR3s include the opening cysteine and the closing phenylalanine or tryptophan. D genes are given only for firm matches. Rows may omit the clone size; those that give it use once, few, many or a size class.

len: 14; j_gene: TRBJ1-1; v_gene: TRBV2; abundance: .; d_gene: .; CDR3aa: CASLRGAQDTEAFF; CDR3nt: TGTGCCAGCCTTCGAGGGGCCCAGGACACTGAAGCTTTCTTT
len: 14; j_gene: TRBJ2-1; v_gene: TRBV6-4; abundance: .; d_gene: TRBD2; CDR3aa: CASSLAGDRNEQFF; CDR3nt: TGTGCCAGCAGCCTAGCGGGGGACCGCAATGAGCAGTTCTTC
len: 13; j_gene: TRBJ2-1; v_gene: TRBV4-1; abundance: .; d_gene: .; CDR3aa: CASSQAGNNEQFF; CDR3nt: TGCGCCAGCAGCCAAGCAGGTAACAATGAGCAGTTCTTC
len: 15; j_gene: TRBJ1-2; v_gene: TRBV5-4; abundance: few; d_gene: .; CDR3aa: CASSGGPDPNYGYTF; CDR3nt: TGTGCCAGCAGCGGGGGGCCTGACCCTAACTATGGCTACACCTTC
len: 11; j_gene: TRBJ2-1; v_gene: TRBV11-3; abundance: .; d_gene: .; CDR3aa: CASSLGGEQFF; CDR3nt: TGTGCCAGCAGCTTAGGGGGAGAGCAGTTCTTC
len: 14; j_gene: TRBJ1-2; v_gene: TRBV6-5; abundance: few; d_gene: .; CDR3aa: CASSSDGAYYGYTF; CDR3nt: TGTGCCAGCAGCTCAGATGGGGCCTACTATGGCTACACCTTC
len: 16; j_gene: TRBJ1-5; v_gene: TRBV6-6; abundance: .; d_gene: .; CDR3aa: CASSYPPGYSNQPQHF; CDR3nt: TGTGCCAGCAGTTACCCACCGGGGTATAGCAATCAGCCCCAGCATTTT
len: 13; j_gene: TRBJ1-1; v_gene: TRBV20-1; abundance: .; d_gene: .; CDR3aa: CSASNRMNTEAFF; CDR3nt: TGCAGTGCTAGTAACAGAATGAACACTGAAGCTTTCTTT
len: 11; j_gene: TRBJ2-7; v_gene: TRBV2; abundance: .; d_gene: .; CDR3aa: CASKPSHEQYF; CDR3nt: TGTGCCAGCAAGCCCTCCCACGAGCAGTACTTC
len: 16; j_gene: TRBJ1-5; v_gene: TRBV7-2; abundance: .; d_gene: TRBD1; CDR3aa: CASSPDRAVGNQPQHF; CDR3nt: TGTGCCAGCAGCCCGGACAGGGCGGTAGGCAATCAGCCCCAGCATTTT
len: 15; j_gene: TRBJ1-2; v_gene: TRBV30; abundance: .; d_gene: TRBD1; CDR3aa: CAWSPRDRVHLGYTF; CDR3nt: TGTGCCTGGAGTCCACGGGACAGGGTACATCTTGGCTACACCTTC
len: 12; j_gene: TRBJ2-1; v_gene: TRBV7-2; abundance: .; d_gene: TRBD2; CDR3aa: CASSLTTSLQFF; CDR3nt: TGTGCCAGCAGCTTAACGACTAGCTTACAGTTCTTC
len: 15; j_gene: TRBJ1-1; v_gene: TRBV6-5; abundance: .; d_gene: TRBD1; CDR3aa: CASSYPGQGRVEAFF; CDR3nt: TGTGCCAGCAGTTACCCCGGACAGGGGCGCGTGGAAGCTTTCTTT
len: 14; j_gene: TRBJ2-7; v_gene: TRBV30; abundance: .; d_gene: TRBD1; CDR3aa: CACIRDRGLYEQYF; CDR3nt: TGTGCCTGTATACGGGACAGGGGGCTCTACGAGCAGTACTTC
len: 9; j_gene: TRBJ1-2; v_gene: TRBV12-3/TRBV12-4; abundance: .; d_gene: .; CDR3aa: CASGDGYTF; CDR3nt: TGTGCCAGCGGAGATGGCTACACCTTC
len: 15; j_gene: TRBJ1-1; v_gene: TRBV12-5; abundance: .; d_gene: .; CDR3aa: CASGLGQGKVTEAFF; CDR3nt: TGTGCTAGTGGTTTGGGGCAGGGGAAAGTCACTGAAGCTTTCTTT
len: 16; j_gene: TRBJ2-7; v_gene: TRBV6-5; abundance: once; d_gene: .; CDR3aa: CASSYQPGGTYFEQYF; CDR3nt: TGTGCCAGCAGTTATCAACCCGGGGGTACCTATTTCGAGCAGTACTTC
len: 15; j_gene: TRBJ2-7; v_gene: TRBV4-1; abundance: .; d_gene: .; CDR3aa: CASSQDTGLTREQYF; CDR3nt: TGCGCCAGCAGCCAAGATACCGGACTAACGAGGGAGCAGTACTTC
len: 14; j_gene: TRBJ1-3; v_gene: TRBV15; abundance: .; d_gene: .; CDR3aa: CATRDFLSGNTIYF; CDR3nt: TGTGCCACCCGGGACTTCCTCTCTGGAAACACCATATATTTT
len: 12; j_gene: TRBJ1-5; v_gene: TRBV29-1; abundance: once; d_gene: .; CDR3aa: CSAKSPGRPQHF; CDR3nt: TGCAGCGCCAAAAGTCCAGGGCGGCCCCAGCATTTT
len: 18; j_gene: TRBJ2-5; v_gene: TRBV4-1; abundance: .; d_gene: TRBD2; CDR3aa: CASSHPGLAGGPPETQYF; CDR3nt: TGCGCCAGCAGCCACCCGGGACTAGCGGGGGGGCCTCCAGAGACCCAGTACTTC
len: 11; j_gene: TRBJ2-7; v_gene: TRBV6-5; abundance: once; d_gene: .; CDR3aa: CASLAAYEQYF; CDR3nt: TGTGCCAGCCTGGCTGCCTACGAGCAGTACTTC
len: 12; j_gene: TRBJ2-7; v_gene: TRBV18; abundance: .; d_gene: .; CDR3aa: CASNPPGGQQYF; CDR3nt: TGTGCCAGCAATCCCCCTGGGGGACAGCAGTACTTC
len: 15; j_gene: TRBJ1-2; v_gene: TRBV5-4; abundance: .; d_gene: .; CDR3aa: CASSFATGGTDGYTF; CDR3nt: TGTGCCAGCAGCTTCGCGACGGGGGGTACGGATGGCTACACCTTC
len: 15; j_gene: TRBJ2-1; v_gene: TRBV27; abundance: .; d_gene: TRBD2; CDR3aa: CASSFRLAGGNEQFF; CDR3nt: TGTGCCAGCAGTTTTCGGCTAGCGGGCGGTAATGAGCAGTTCTTC
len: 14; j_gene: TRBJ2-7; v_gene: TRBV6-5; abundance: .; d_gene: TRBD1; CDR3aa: CASNTQTGGNEQYF; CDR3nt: TGTGCCAGCAATACCCAGACAGGGGGCAACGAGCAGTACTTC
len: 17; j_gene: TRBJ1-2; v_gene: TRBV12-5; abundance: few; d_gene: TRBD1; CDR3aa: CASGLALHHGQEYGYTF; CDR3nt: TGTGCTAGTGGTTTGGCATTGCACCATGGACAGGAATATGGCTACACCTTC
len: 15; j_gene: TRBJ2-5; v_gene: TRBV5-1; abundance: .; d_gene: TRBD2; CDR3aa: CASSGGTSHRETQYF; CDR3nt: TGCGCCAGCAGCGGCGGGACTAGTCATCGGGAGACCCAGTACTTC
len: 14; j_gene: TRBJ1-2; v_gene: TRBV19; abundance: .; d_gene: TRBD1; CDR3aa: CASSRDRTPGGYTF; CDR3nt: TGTGCCAGTAGTCGGGACAGGACCCCGGGGGGCTACACCTTC
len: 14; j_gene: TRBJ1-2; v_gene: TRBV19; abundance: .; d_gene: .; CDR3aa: CASRWDNPNYGYTF; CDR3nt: TGTGCCAGTAGATGGGACAACCCTAACTATGGCTACACCTTC
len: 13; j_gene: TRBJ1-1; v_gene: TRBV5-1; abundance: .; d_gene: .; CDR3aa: CASSLGSRVGAFF; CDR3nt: TGCGCCAGCAGCTTGGGGTCCAGGGTGGGGGCTTTCTTT
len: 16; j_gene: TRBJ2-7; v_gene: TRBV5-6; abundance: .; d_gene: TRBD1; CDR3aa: CASSRTGTGVGGEQYF; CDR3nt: TGTGCCAGCAGCCGAACCGGGACAGGGGTCGGTGGCGAGCAGTACTTC
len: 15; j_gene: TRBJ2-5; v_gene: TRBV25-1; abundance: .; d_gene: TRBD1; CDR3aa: CASSEGQGAGETQYF; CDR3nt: TGTGCCAGCAGTGAGGGACAGGGGGCAGGGGAGACCCAGTACTTC
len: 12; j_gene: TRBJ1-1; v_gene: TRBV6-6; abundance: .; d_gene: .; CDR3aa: CASSWGNLEAFF; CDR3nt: TGTGCCAGCAGTTGGGGGAACTTGGAGGCTTTCTTT
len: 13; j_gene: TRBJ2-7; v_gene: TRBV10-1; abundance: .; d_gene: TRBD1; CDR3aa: CASRNGTAYEQYF; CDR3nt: TGCGCCAGCAGGAACGGGACAGCCTACGAGCAGTACTTC
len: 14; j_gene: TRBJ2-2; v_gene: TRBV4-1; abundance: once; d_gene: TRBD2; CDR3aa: CASSQVGRTGELFF; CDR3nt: TGCGCCAGCAGCCAAGTCGGGAGGACCGGGGAGCTGTTTTTT
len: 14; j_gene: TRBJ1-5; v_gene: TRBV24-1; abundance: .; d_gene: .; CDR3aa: CATSDLDHNQPQHF; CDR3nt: TGTGCCACCAGTGATTTGGATCACAATCAGCCCCAGCATTTT
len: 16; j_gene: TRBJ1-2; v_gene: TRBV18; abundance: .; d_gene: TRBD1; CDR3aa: CASSPTGQGLNYGYTF; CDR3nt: TGTGCCAGCTCACCAACGGGACAGGGCCTAAACTATGGCTACACCTTC
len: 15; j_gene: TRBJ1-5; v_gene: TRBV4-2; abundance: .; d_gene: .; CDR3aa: CASSQEGQSNQPQHF; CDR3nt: TGTGCCAGCAGCCAAGAAGGGCAGAGCAATCAGCCCCAGCATTTT
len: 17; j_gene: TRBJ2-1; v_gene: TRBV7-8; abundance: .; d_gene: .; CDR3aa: CASSLEGFIGSYNEQFF; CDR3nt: TGTGCCAGCAGCTTAGAAGGGTTTATAGGGTCCTACAATGAGCAGTTCTTC
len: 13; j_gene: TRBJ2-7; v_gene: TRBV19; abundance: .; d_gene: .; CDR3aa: CASRSGAGNEQYF; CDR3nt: TGTGCCAGTAGATCTGGGGCGGGAAACGAGCAGTACTTC